The 18 T cell receptor beta chains below come from one sample, sequenced in a study of blood T cells in healthy people across ages. It was with a sample-barcoded 5' primer and a J-beta primer mix that a second PCR of roughly 6 to 12 cycles was run. TCRdb independently ran MiXCR on the 5' RACE reads; one entry per CDR3 protein. Found here are approximately 790,000 distinct CDR3 sequences, 62% of them singletons; the top ten hold 28%. Sequencing used blood. The origin of the receptors is a man aged 30 to 45 in good health.

A note on this clonotype: A much larger clone differs from this one at a single base, so this may be a read error. J is TRBJ2-7 and V is TRBV7-2; D is unresolved. The J call may be wrong; the DNA end is better matched by TRBJ2-5. Germline V gives CDR1 SGHTA, CDR2 FQGNSA. The CDR3 is 13 amino acids. CDR3 nucleotides: TGTGCCAGCAGCTTGCCCAATTCTGGGACCCAGTACTTC. Residues: CASSLPNSGTQYF.

To note about this clonotype: A read error may explain this, as a much larger clone is one base away. The CDR3 loop reads CASSSTGGYTDTQYF. In nucleotides, the CDR3 is TGTGCCAGCAGCTCGACAGGGGGCTACACAGATACGCAGTATTTT. The rearrangement uses TRBV7-2 and TRBJ2-3; TRBD1 aligns across 10 bases. Germline V lookup: CDR1 SGHTA, CDR2 FQGNSA. This CDR3 has 15 amino acids. V gave up 4 bases and J gave up 2 bases; unmatched junction bases: 3.

Only one count was recorded for this clonotype. The CDR3 here is CASSADRDTNEQFF. CDR3 bases: TGTGCCAGCAGTGCCGACCGGGACACCAATGAGCAGTTCTTC. The J gene is TRBJ2-1, the V gene TRBV7-3; maybe TRBD1 (6 bases). This CDR3 has 14 residues. From germline, CDR1 is SGHTA and CDR2 FQGTGA. Trimming removed 6 bases at V and 6 bases at J, with 15 bases between.

The CDR3 reads CASRTLNEQFF. CDR3 coding DNA: TGCGCCAGCAGGACTCTCAATGAGCAGTTCTTC. V and J are TRBV10-1 and TRBJ2-1; D is unclear. This CDR3 is built from 11 residues. V lost 6 bases to trimming and J lost 6 bases, with 6 bases between them. Germline V gene sequence: CDR1 WNHNN, CDR2 SYGVQD (reference sequence).

This chain connects TRBV5-6 to TRBJ1-1, with D tentatively TRBD1 (5 bases). The CDR3 is 14 amino acids. The ends were cut back, 0 bases at V and 6 bases at J, with 12 bases in the middle. CDR1 and CDR2 (germline): SGHDT, YYEEEE. The CDR3: CASSLAGVRAEAFF. In DNA, the CDR3 is TGTGCCAGCAGCTTGGCGGGGGTGAGGGCTGAAGCTTTCTTT.

The V gene is TRBV20-1, the J gene TRBJ2-7, with D possibly TRBD1 on 5 matching bases. The CDR3 sequence is 14 residues long. Trimming removed 0 bases from V and 3 bases from J, with 12 bases in between. Germline V CDR1 and CDR2: DFQATT, SNEGSKA (reference sequence). The CDR3 loop is CSARDPRQGYEQYF. CDR3 nucleotide sequence: TGCAGTGCTAGAGATCCCCGGCAGGGCTACGAGCAGTACTTC.

This sequence joins TRBV7-9 and TRBJ1-1; no clear D. This CDR3 contains 11 residues. Germline V gene sequence: CDR1 SEHNR, CDR2 FQNEAQ (reference sequence). Trimming removed 8 bases at V and 8 bases at J, with 12 bases between. CDR3 residues: CASAGRTEAFF. The DNA of the CDR3 is TGTGCCAGCGCCGGTAGGACCGAAGCTTTCTTT.

This clonotype occurred a few times. The chain employs TRBV5-5 and TRBJ2-4, with a possible D match to TRBD2 (6 bases). Germline V gene data show CDR1 as SGHKS and CDR2 as YYEKEE (reference sequence). The CDR3 runs 10 residues. V was clipped by 6 bases and J by 13 bases, with 11 bases between them. The CDR3 DNA follows: TGTGCCAGCATCGGAGGGGAGCAGTACTTC. This codes for CASIGGEQYF.

This clonotype was picked up one time. This chain links TRBV5-1 with TRBJ2-4; TRBD1 matches at 8 bases. This CDR3 is built from 15 residues. Germline V CDR1 and CDR2: SGHRS, YFSETQ. Trimming at V came to 0 bases and at J to 7 bases, leaving 6 bases not matched to a gene. As DNA, the CDR3 is TGCGCCAGCAGCTTGGCAGGACAGGGATCCAACATTCAGTACTTC. This sequence encodes CASSLAGQGSNIQYF.

The genes are TRBV14 and TRBJ2-1, with TRBD1 matching 9 bases. The CDR3 totals 14 residues. CDR1 is SGHDN, CDR2 FVKESK, per germline. Unmatched junction bases numbered 9, after V lost 3 bases and J lost 12 bases. CDR3 sequence (DNA): TGTGCCAGCAGCCACCGGGACAGGGCACCCGGGCAGTTCTTC. It yields the protein CASSHRDRAPGQFF.

The chain has TRBV7-9 and TRBJ2-7, with D possibly matching TRBD1 (7 bases). V lost 1 base and J lost 5, with 15 bases in between. The CDR3 runs 15 residues. CDR1 SEHNR and CDR2 FQNEAQ come from the germline V gene (reference sequence). The CDR3: CASSLVRQGGDEQYF. CDR3 coding DNA: TGTGCCAGCAGCTTAGTTCGGCAGGGGGGCGACGAGCAGTACTTC.

The chain uses TRBV5-4 and TRBJ2-1, with D perhaps TRBD1 or TRBD2 (5 bases each). CDR1 and CDR2 (germline): SGHNT, YYREEE (reference sequence). Trimming left V 3 bases short and J 5 bases short, with 9 bases between. The CDR3 contains 13 residues. In DNA, the CDR3 is TGTGCCAGCAGCTCCGGGGCCCACAATGAGCAGTTCTTC. Encoded protein: CASSSGAHNEQFF.

Notes on this clonotype: The junction departs from the called germline gene at one end, perhaps through a read error. The chain carries TRBV5-1 and TRBJ2-1; a weak D match, TRBD1 (5 bases). The CDR3 totals 11 residues. Germline lookup yields CDR1 SGHRS and CDR2 YFSETQ. CDR3 sequence: CAGSLQGEQFF. Written as DNA, the CDR3 is TGCGCCGGCAGCTTGCAGGGTGAGCAGTTCTTC.

This clonotype showed up just a few times. A junction boundary mismatches the germline segment, possibly from a read error. The rearrangement links TRBV12-3 or TRBV12-4 to TRBJ2-5; no clear D gene. The length of the CDR3 is 13 residues. CDR3: CASTLGFQGTQYF. Here the CDR3 DNA reads TGTGCCAGCACTTTGGGCTTCCAAGGGACCCAGTACTTC.

This clonotype was seen at least ten times. At one boundary the junction diverges from the germline segment, which might be a read error. The rearrangement uses TRBV28 and TRBJ2-3; TRBD2 aligns across 11 bases. This CDR3 contains 17 residues. Germline values: CDR1 MDHEN, CDR2 SYDVKM. CDR3: CASSLWGTSGGTDTQYF. The DNA of the CDR3 is TGTGCCAGCAGTTTATGGGGAACTAGCGGGGGCACGGATACGCAGTATTTT.

This clonotype was recorded only once. This chain connects TRBV28 to TRBJ2-7, with D tentatively TRBD1 or TRBD2 (7 bases each). The CDR3 runs to 18 residues. The ends were cut back, 8 bases at V and 1 base at J, with 27 bases in the middle. Germline assignment: CDR1 MDHEN and CDR2 SYDVKM. The CDR3 DNA reads TGTGCCAGCGCCACAACTACCAGGGGGGGAGGGGGATCCTACGAGCAGTACTTC. Translating it yields CASATTTRGGGGSYEQYF.

The chain uses TRBV21-1 and TRBJ2-7; TRBD1 is taken as the D call from the table, unchecked against the DNA. TRBV21-1 is noted as a pseudogene. The CDR3 runs to 18 residues. The CDR3, as DNA: TGTGCCAGCAGCAAAGCGCTGGGTGAGGACAGCTTACAGCACGAGCAGTACTTC. Translating gives CASSKALGEDSLQHEQYF.

Note on this clonotype: Germline is not matched at one junction end, which may reflect a read error. The CDR3: CASSLAPRGSADAQYF. CDR3 nucleotides: TGTGCCAGCAGCTTAGCCCCGCGGGGGAGCGCAGATGCGCAGTATTTT. The V and J genes are TRBV7-6 and TRBJ2-3; TRBD2 agrees at 7 bases. Looked up from germline, CDR1 is SGHVS and CDR2 is FNYEAQ. The CDR3 runs 16 residues.